This T cell receptor beta chain derives from a study of blood T cell repertoires in COVID-19. Study summary: Acute-phase and convalescent COVID-19 samples originated in the United States, Italy and Spain.

The CDR3 consists of 15 residues. CDR1 ENHRY and CDR2 SYGVKD come from the germline V gene. Deletions cut 4 bases from V and 1 base from J, with 8 bases between. Profiled with immunoSEQ multiplex PCR; TCRdb holds only in-frame clones, not every one. The sample shows about 240,000 clones, 86% of them seen only once. Sequenced: peripheral blood. This clonotype was obtained from a man older than 75 with acute or convalescent COVID-19. The chain has TRBV10-3 and TRBJ2-6; D possibly corresponds to TRBD1 (5 bases). The chain's CDR3 is CAISVAGSGANVLTF. CDR3 coding DNA: TGTGCCATCAGTGTAGCAGGGTCTGGGGCCAACGTCCTGACTTTC.